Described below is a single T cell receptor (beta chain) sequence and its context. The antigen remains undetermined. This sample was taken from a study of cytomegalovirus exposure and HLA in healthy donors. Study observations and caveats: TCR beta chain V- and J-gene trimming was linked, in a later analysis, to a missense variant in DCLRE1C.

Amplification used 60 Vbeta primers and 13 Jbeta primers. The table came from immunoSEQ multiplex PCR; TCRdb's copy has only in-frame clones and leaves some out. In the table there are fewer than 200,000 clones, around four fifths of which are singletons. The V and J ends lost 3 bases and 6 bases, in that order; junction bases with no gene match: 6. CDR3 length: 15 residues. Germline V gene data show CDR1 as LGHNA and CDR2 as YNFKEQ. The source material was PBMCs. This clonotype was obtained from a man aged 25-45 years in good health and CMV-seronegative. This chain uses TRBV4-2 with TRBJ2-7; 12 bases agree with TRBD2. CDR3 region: CASSQASGRAIEQYF. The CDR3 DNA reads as TGTGCCAGCAGCCAGGCTAGCGGGAGGGCCATCGAGCAGTACTTC.